One sample yielded the 25 T cell receptor beta chains listed below, sequenced in a study of cytomegalovirus exposure and HLA in healthy donors. Primers included in the PCR were 60 Vbeta and 13 Jbeta primers. Sequencing used immunoSEQ multiplex PCR; TCRdb keeps in-frame clones, though not all of them. The sample has some 150,000 clones, roughly 79% seen once. Sequenced: PBMCs. The receptors here all came from a male donor in good health and CMV-seronegative.

In its sample, this clone was seen a few times. The DNA of the CDR3 is TGTGCCAGCAGTGAAGCACAGGGAAATCAGCCCCAGCATTTT. Residues: CASSEAQGNQPQHF. The chain recombines TRBV6-1 with TRBJ1-5; the D gene is possibly TRBD1 (6 bases). This CDR3 has 14 amino acids. Germline lookup yields CDR1 MNHNS and CDR2 SASEGT. V lost 0 bases and J lost 4, with 7 bases in between.

To note about this clone: Distinct nucleotide sequences in the sample also encode this CDR3. The gene calls are TRBV30 and TRBJ2-3; perhaps TRBD1 as D (5 bases). Germline V gene sequence: CDR1 GTSNPN, CDR2 SVGIG (reference sequence). CDR3 size: 13 residues. Trimming left V 3 bases short and J 0 bases short, with 7 bases between. CDR3 in DNA: TGTGCCTGGAGGACAGCTAGCACAGATACGCAGTATTTT. Translated, it gives CAWRTASTDTQYF.

This clone has only a few counts. The V and J genes are TRBV11-3 and TRBJ1-1; D unresolved. Germline loops: CDR1 SGHNT, CDR2 YENEEA. With 2 bases removed from V and 5 bases from J, the gap between germline ends came to 12 bases. The CDR3 spans 14 residues. DNA of the CDR3: TGTGCCAGCAGCTTACGGGGAGAGAGGACTGAAGCTTTCTTT. It translates to CASSLRGERTEAFF. The full variable domain, completed using reference TRBV11-3 and TRBJ1-1, is EAGVVQSPRYKIIEKKQPVAFWCNPISGHNTLYWYLQNLGQGPELLIRYENEEAVDDSQLPKDRFSAERLKGVDSTLKIQPAELGDSAVYLCASSLRGERTEAFFGQGTRLTVV.

V usage is TRBV4-3 and J usage is TRBJ1-2; D is uncertain. Germline CDR1 and CDR2: LGHNA and YSLEER. Trimming removed 3 bases from V and 4 bases from J, with 21 bases in between. This CDR3 is built from 17 residues. The CDR3 reads CASSHTRLGTGSYGYTF. DNA for the CDR3: TGCGCCAGCAGCCACACCCGGTTGGGAACGGGAAGCTATGGCTACACCTTC.

In its sample, this clone was seen a few times. This sequence joins TRBV7-2 and TRBJ2-3; perhaps TRBD2 as D (6 bases). Germline CDR1 reads SGHTA; CDR2 reads FQGNSA. Between the trimmed V and J ends, which lost 3 bases and 6 bases, there was a span of 16 bases. CDR3 length equals 15 residues. This CDR3 reads CASSFMSGRPDTQYF. The CDR3 DNA is TGTGCCAGCAGCTTTATGAGCGGGCGTCCGGATACGCAGTATTTT.

The rearrangement joins TRBV29-1 to TRBJ2-3, with 8 positions matching TRBD1. CDR1 and CDR2 from the germline V gene are SQVTM and ANQGSEA. This CDR3 has 13 residues. With V trimmed by 4 bases and J by 6 bases, 6 bases remained unmatched. The CDR3 region has the DNA TGCAGCGTTGCAAGCAGGGGGCTCGATACGCAGTATTTT. This gives the protein CSVASRGLDTQYF.

The rearrangement uses TRBV2 and TRBJ1-6, with TRBD1 matching 10 bases. Germline values: CDR1 SNHLY, CDR2 FYNNEI. The V and J ends lost 6 bases and 10 bases, in that order; junction bases with no gene match: 9. This CDR3 has 15 amino acids. The CDR3 DNA sequence: TGTGCCAGCAGCGACGGGGACAGGGGAAGATCACCCCTCCACTTT. It yields the protein CASSDGDRGRSPLHF.

V gene TRBV7-2 combines with J gene TRBJ1-1, with D perhaps matching TRBD1 (5 bases). There are 12 residues in the CDR3. Germline V gene data show CDR1 as SGHTA and CDR2 as FQGNSA. Trimming cost V 2 bases and J 7 bases, with 8 bases left between them. CDR3 nucleotide sequence: TGTGCCAGCAGCTTACAGGGTCTTGAAGCTTTCTTT. This encodes CASSLQGLEAFF.

This chain uses TRBV7-9 with TRBJ2-7; no definite D call. V was cut by 4 bases and J by 4 bases, with 8 bases left in between. Germline V gives CDR1 SEHNR, CDR2 FQNEAQ (reference sequence). The CDR3 has 12 amino acids. CDR3 amino acids: CASSSRHYEQYF. As DNA, the CDR3 is TGTGCCAGCAGCTCCAGACATTACGAGCAGTACTTC.

This chain connects TRBV2 to TRBJ1-1; TRBD1 might be the D (6 bases). The CDR3 has 15 amino acids. Trimming shortened V by 6 bases and J by 0 bases, and 14 bases separated the two germline ends. The V gene's germline CDR1 is SNHLY and CDR2 FYNNEI. This CDR3 is CASSRGNSMNTEAFF. DNA for the CDR3: TGTGCCAGCAGCAGGGGTAACAGTATGAACACTGAAGCTTTCTTT.

This chain links TRBV9 with TRBJ2-5, with 8 bases aligning to TRBD1. Trimming cost V 0 bases and J 5 bases; bases outside gene matches: 6. Germline V lookup: CDR1 SGDLS, CDR2 YYNGEE. This CDR3 has 15 residues. CDR3 in amino acids: CASSVAQGARETQYF. CDR3 sequence (DNA): TGTGCCAGCAGCGTAGCCCAGGGGGCTCGTGAGACCCAGTACTTC. The full variable domain, in which reference TRBV9 and TRBJ2-5 provide the parts outside the CDR3, is DSGVTQTPKHLITATGQRVTLRCSPRSGDLSVYWYQQSLDQGLQFLIQYYNGEERAKGNILERFSAQQFPDLHSELNLSSLELGDSALYFCASSVAQGARETQYFGPGTRLLVL.

The V and J genes are TRBV29-1 and TRBJ1-2; 8 bases fit TRBD1. Germline V gene lookup returns CDR1 SQVTM and CDR2 ANQGSEA. V dropped 6 bases and J dropped 5; count of bases not matched to a gene: 8. There are 13 residues in the CDR3. CDR3 in amino acids: CSVQGQGVYGYTF. CDR3 nucleotide sequence: TGCAGCGTACAAGGACAGGGAGTATATGGCTACACCTTC.

J is TRBJ2-1 and V is TRBV6-6, with 7 bases identical to TRBD1. This CDR3 contains 15 residues. Germline V gene data show CDR1 as MNHNY and CDR2 as SVGAGI (reference sequence). The junction had 8 bases not matched to a gene; V was cut back by 6 bases and J by 3 bases. The CDR3 nucleotides are TGTGCCAGCAGCCTGTCGGGACAGAACTACAATGAGCAGTTCTTC. Protein product: CASSLSGQNYNEQFF.

The chain couples TRBV11-2 to TRBJ1-5; D unresolved. The V and J ends lost 6 bases and 4 bases respectively, with 13 bases between them. CDR1 and CDR2 from the germline V gene are SGHAT and FQNNGV. The CDR3 runs 14 residues. CDR3 bases: TGTGCCAGCAGTATTGGTGGGCTTAATCAGCCCCAGCATTTT. Translating it yields CASSIGGLNQPQHF.

V and J are TRBV13 and TRBJ1-2; no clear D. The CDR3 length is 13 residues. The germline V gene encodes CDR1 PRHDT and CDR2 FYEKMQ (reference sequence). V shed 4 bases and J shed 2 bases, with 8 bases lying between them. The CDR3 loop is CASSYPGNYGYTF. CDR3 DNA sequence: TGTGCCAGCAGCTATCCGGGAAACTATGGCTACACCTTC.

This clone was detected once. This chain uses TRBV27 with TRBJ2-7, with 13 bases lining up with TRBD2. CDR1 is MNHEY, CDR2 SMNVEV, per germline (reference sequence). The CDR3 covers 13 residues. The V segment lost 6 bases and the J segment 7 bases; nucleotides outside the gene matches: 3. The DNA for the CDR3 is TGTGCCAGCAGCCCACTAGCGGGAGGGGAGCAGTACTTC. This translates into CASSPLAGGEQYF.

Of note for this clone: Distinct nucleotide sequences in the sample also encode this CDR3. This rearrangement joins TRBV6-5 to TRBJ1-2; D may be TRBD1 (5 bases). In germline, CDR1 is MNHEY, CDR2 SVGAGI. V was clipped by 2 bases and J by 7 bases, with 8 bases between them. This CDR3 has 12 amino acids. The CDR3 is CASSYVGGGYTF. CDR3 DNA sequence: TGTGCCAGCAGTTACGTGGGGGGTGGCTACACCTTC.

The DNA of the CDR3 is TGTGCCAGCAGCCGGGGGTGGGGAGACAGCTCCTACAATGAGCAGTTCTTC. Translating gives CASSRGWGDSSYNEQFF. The chain carries TRBV5-4 and TRBJ2-1, with D maybe TRBD2 (6 bases). V was trimmed by 4 bases and J by 0 bases, leaving 17 bases between them. Germline loops: CDR1 SGHNT, CDR2 YYREEE (reference sequence). This CDR3 is 17 amino acids long.

This sequence joins TRBV6-5 and TRBJ2-1; 10 bases are a match to TRBD2. The V gene's germline CDR1 is MNHEY and CDR2 SVGAGI. The CDR3 has 15 amino acids. Germline trimming cut 2 bases from V and 4 bases from J; bases unmatched to any gene: 2. DNA of the CDR3: TGTGCCAGCAGTTACGGGACTAGCGCTTACAATGAGCAGTTCTTC. Amino acid sequence: CASSYGTSAYNEQFF.

The chain couples TRBV9 to TRBJ1-1, with TRBD1 matching 9 bases. Germline V gene sequence: CDR1 SGDLS, CDR2 YYNGEE. With V trimmed by 4 bases and J by 10 bases, 14 bases remained unmatched. The CDR3 length is 15 residues. The CDR3, as DNA: TGTGCCAGCAGCTCGGAGGACAGGGGAGTCCGTGGAGCTTTCTTT. It is translated as CASSSEDRGVRGAFF.

The rearrangement joins TRBV7-2 to TRBJ1-4, with D hard to call. Per the germline V gene, CDR1 is SGHTA and CDR2 is FQGNSA. Trimming stripped 5 bases from V and 4 bases from J, with 17 bases between. The CDR3 runs 16 residues. CDR3 loop: CASSVTRLGSNEKLFF. The DNA for the CDR3 is TGTGCCAGCAGCGTAACCAGACTCGGTAGTAATGAAAAACTGTTTTTT.

This clone was counted between two and nine times. This rearrangement joins TRBV15 to TRBJ1-2, with a tentative D call TRBD1 (6 bases). The CDR3 covers 14 residues. The V end was cut by 0 bases, the J end by 6 bases, with 11 bases between. The germline CDR1 and CDR2 sequences are LNHNV and YYDKDF (reference sequence). DNA of the CDR3: TGTGCCACCAGCAGAGAATTCGGGGACAATGGCTACACCTTC. Its translation is CATSREFGDNGYTF.

This clone was observed a few times. This chain joins TRBV25-1 and TRBJ1-6, with 9 bases that match TRBD1. The CDR3 sequence is 13 residues long. V trimming: 6 bases; J trimming: 10 bases; junction bases outside the gene matches: 4. From germline, CDR1 is MGHDK and CDR2 SYGVNS. CDR3 nucleotide sequence: TGTGCCAGCAGCACAGGGGGCAGGTCACCCCTCCACTTT. Translated: CASSTGGRSPLHF.

For this clone: Other DNA variants within this sample encode the same CDR3. The CDR3 DNA sequence: TGCGCCAGCAGCCAGGGACAGGGGAACACAGATACGCAGTATTTT. Translated, it gives CASSQGQGNTDTQYF. V usage is TRBV4-1 and J usage is TRBJ2-3, with 10 bases identical to TRBD1. This CDR3 has 15 amino acids. Germline V lookup: CDR1 MGHRA, CDR2 YSYEKL. The trim removed 3 bases at V and 2 bases at J, leaving 2 bases unmatched.

The rearrangement joins TRBV30 to TRBJ2-3; no clear D gene. The CDR3 contains 12 residues. The germline gives CDR1 GTSNPN, CDR2 SVGIG (reference sequence). The V end lost 2 bases, the J end lost 1 base, and 4 bases lay between the germline ends. As DNA, the CDR3 is TGTGCCTGGAGTCAGGGCACAGATACGCAGTATTTT. Amino acids: CAWSQGTDTQYF.